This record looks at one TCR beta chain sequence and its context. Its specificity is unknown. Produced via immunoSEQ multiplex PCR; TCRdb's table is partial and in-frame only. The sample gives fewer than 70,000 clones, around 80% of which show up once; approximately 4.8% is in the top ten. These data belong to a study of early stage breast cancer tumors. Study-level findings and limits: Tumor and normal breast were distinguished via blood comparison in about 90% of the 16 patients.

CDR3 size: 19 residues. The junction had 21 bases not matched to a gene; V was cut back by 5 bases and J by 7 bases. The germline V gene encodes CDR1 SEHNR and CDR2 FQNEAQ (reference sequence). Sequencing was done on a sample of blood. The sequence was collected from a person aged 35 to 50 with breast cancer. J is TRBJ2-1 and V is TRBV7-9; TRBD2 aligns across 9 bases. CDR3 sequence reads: CASSPQGLAYLSRSNEQFF. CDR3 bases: TGTGCCAGCAGCCCTCAGGGACTAGCTTACCTGTCAAGGTCAAATGAGCAGTTCTTC.